The 16 T cell receptor beta chains listed next were all sequenced from one sample in a study of CD8 T cells in ankylosing spondylitis. TCRdb re-called the 5' RACE reads with MiXCR, one entry per CDR3 protein. The data show approximately 250,000 distinct CDR3 sequences, over 7% seen once. The sequencing input was blood, either unsorted or a sorted T cell fraction (not recorded which). The source is a female donor with ankylosing spondylitis or in good health (not recorded which).

This clonotype was observed at least ten times. In DNA, the CDR3 is TGTGCCAGCAGCTTCCCCCGTGGGACACCAGATGGCTACACCTTC. Its translation is CASSFPRGTPDGYTF. The rearrangement uses TRBV5-4 and TRBJ1-2, with a possible D match to TRBD1 (6 bases). V was clipped by 2 bases and J by 6 bases, with 17 bases between them. The CDR3 length is 15 residues. The germline V gene encodes CDR1 SGHNT and CDR2 YYREEE (reference sequence).

This clonotype appeared many times. The J gene is TRBJ2-6, the V gene TRBV10-3; no definite D call. Per germline, CDR1 ENHRY and CDR2 SYGVKD. This CDR3 has 20 amino acids. V lost 6 bases to trimming and J lost 0 bases, with 24 bases between them. The CDR3 region has the DNA TGTGCCATCAGCGCCAATATAAATTCCGGGCTTGGCTCTGGGGCCAACGTCCTGACTTTC. It is translated as CAISANINSGLGSGANVLTF.

The rearrangement links TRBV7-2 to TRBJ2-7; TRBD2 aligns across 7 bases. This CDR3 is built from 14 residues. Germline CDR1 SGHTA, CDR2 FQGNSA. V dropped 1 base and J dropped 0; count of bases not matched to a gene: 0. This chain's CDR3 is CTSSLGGSSYEQYF. Written as DNA, the CDR3 is TGTACCAGCAGCTTAGGCGGGAGCTCCTACGAGCAGTACTTC.

This clonotype appeared a few times. The gene calls are TRBV11-2 and TRBJ2-5; D not certain. Trimming shortened V by 5 bases and J by 0 bases, and 10 bases separated the two germline ends. CDR1 is SGHAT and CDR2 is FQNNGV in the germline V gene. The CDR3 loop spans 14 amino acids. Here the CDR3 DNA reads TGTGCCAGCAGCGCTTGGACGGACCAAGAGACCCAGTACTTC. It specifies CASSAWTDQETQYF. Complete variable domain (other parts from reference TRBV11-2 and TRBJ2-5): EAGVAQSPRYKIIEKRQSVAFWCNPISGHATLYWYQQILGQGPKLLIQFQNNGVVDDSQLPKDRFSAERLKGVDSTLKIQPAKLEDSAVYLCASSAWTDQETQYFGPGTRLLVL.

The table lists this clonotype with many counts. J is TRBJ1-5 and V is TRBV15; 7 nucleotides match TRBD1. Germline trimming cut 0 bases from V and 4 bases from J; bases unmatched to any gene: 9. CDR3 length: 17 amino acids. The germline V gene has CDR1 LNHNV and CDR2 YYDKDF (reference sequence). The CDR3 DNA reads TGTGCCACCAGCAGAGATCCCAGGGGGTGGAGAAATCAGCCCCAGCATTTT. Its translation is CATSRDPRGWRNQPQHF.

This clonotype occurred many times. V is TRBV9 and J is TRBJ1-2, with TRBD1 as a possible D gene (6 bases). The CDR3 covers 14 residues. V gave up 3 bases and J gave up 4 bases, with 13 bases separating them. Per the germline V gene, CDR1 is SGDLS and CDR2 is YYNGEE. CDR3 protein: CASSEGGGFYGYTF. CDR3 in DNA: TGTGCCAGCAGCGAGGGGGGGGGATTCTATGGCTACACCTTC.

This clonotype appeared a few times. CDR3 nucleotide sequence: TGTGCCAGCAGCTTGTGGTATCTGGGCTACAATGAGCAGTTCTTC. Residues: CASSLWYLGYNEQFF. This chain uses TRBV5-6 with TRBJ2-1; D not certain. The V and J ends lost 1 base and 3 bases respectively, with 11 bases between them. The CDR3 is 15 residues long. The germline gives CDR1 SGHDT, CDR2 YYEEEE.

This clonotype was observed at least ten times. V gene TRBV5-6 combines with J gene TRBJ2-5; 16 nucleotides align to TRBD2. Trimming at V came to 4 bases and at J to 4 bases, leaving 4 bases not matched to a gene. The CDR3 is 16 amino acids. Germline V gives CDR1 SGHDT, CDR2 YYEEEE. CDR3 sequence (DNA): TGTGCCAGCAGCGATGGGACTAGCGGGAGGGTAGAGACCCAGTACTTC. Its protein product is CASSDGTSGRVETQYF.

This clonotype has at least ten counts. V is TRBV4-2 and J is TRBJ2-1; D gene uncertain. Trimming took off 3 bases at V and 9 bases at J, with 9 bases between the two ends. This CDR3 is built from 12 residues. Germline CDR1 and CDR2: LGHNA and YNFKEQ. CDR3 bases: TGTGCCAGCAGCCAGGGTTCAGGTGAGCAGTTCTTC. Its translation is CASSQGSGEQFF.

The chain links TRBV4-2 to TRBJ2-3, with D possibly being TRBD2 (6 bases). The CDR3 totals 16 residues. The germline V and J ends were trimmed by 0 bases and 3 bases, with 13 bases remaining between them. Germline CDR1 is LGHNA and CDR2 is YNFKEQ. DNA of the CDR3: TGTGCCAGCAGCCAAGAGGGCGGGGCCGTTACAGATACGCAGTATTTT. Amino acids: CASSQEGGAVTDTQYF.

This clonotype was seen a handful of times. V is TRBV7-9 and J is TRBJ2-7, with D unclear. The CDR3 is 12 residues long. The V gene's germline CDR1 is SEHNR and CDR2 FQNEAQ (reference sequence). The V end was cut by 1 base, the J end by 4 bases, with 5 bases between. In nucleotides, the CDR3 is TGTGCCAGCAGCTTAGAGTTTTACGAGCAGTACTTC. Translated, it gives CASSLEFYEQYF.

This clonotype has more than one count but fewer than ten. The gene calls are TRBV7-2 and TRBJ2-3, with a possible D match to TRBD2 (6 bases). The CDR3 loop spans 17 amino acids. Trimming removed 0 bases from V and 2 bases from J, with 15 bases in between. Germline-derived CDR1 and CDR2 are SGHTA and FQGNSA. CDR3 in DNA: TGTGCCAGCAGCTTAGCGCGGGGCCCCTACTACACAGATACGCAGTATTTT. This encodes CASSLARGPYYTDTQYF.

This clonotype appeared a few times. The chain employs TRBV28 and TRBJ2-1; the match to TRBD2 covers 7 bases. The V segment lost 3 bases and the J segment 2 bases; nucleotides outside the gene matches: 10. Looked up from germline, CDR1 is MDHEN and CDR2 is SYDVKM. The CDR3 loop spans 17 amino acids. CDR3: CASSFPLAVSAYNEQFF. In DNA, the CDR3 is TGTGCCAGCAGTTTCCCGCTAGCGGTCTCGGCCTACAATGAGCAGTTCTTC.

This clonotype was seen repeatedly, ten times or more. V gene TRBV5-1 combines with J gene TRBJ2-1, with 10 bases aligning to TRBD2. The CDR3 consists of 15 residues. J was trimmed by 7 bases and V by 5 bases; bases with no gene match: 9. From germline, CDR1 is SGHRS and CDR2 YFSETQ. The CDR3, as DNA: TGCGCCAGCAGAGGGGCTAGCGGGAGTAAGAATGAGCAGTTCTTC. Translation: CASRGASGSKNEQFF.

This clonotype was found a few times. The V gene is TRBV4-3, the J gene TRBJ2-6; unclear D gene. V was shortened by 3 bases and J by 2 bases, with 5 bases between the two germline ends. This CDR3 has 14 residues. The germline V gene has CDR1 LGHNA and CDR2 YSLEER. The CDR3 spells CASSQVAGANVLTF. CDR3 sequence (DNA): TGCGCCAGCAGCCAGGTAGCTGGGGCCAACGTCCTGACTTTC.

This clonotype was seen at least ten times. The chain joins TRBV7-9 to TRBJ1-2; TRBD1 matches at 8 bases. CDR3 size: 16 residues. The J segment lost 8 bases and the V segment lost 5 bases, leaving 16 bases of the junction unmatched. CDR1 is SEHNR and CDR2 is FQNEAQ in the germline V gene (reference sequence). In nucleotides, the CDR3 is TGTGCCAGCAGCCGCTCGGATGACAGGGGAACCTGGGGCTACACCTTC. It encodes CASSRSDDRGTWGYTF. Complete variable domain (other parts from reference TRBV7-9 and TRBJ1-2): DTGVSQNPRHKITKRGQNVTFRCDPISEHNRLYWYRQTLGQGPEFLTYFQNEAQLEKSRLLSDRFSAERPKGSFSTLEIQRTEQGDSAMYLCASSRSDDRGTWGYTFGSGTRLTVV.